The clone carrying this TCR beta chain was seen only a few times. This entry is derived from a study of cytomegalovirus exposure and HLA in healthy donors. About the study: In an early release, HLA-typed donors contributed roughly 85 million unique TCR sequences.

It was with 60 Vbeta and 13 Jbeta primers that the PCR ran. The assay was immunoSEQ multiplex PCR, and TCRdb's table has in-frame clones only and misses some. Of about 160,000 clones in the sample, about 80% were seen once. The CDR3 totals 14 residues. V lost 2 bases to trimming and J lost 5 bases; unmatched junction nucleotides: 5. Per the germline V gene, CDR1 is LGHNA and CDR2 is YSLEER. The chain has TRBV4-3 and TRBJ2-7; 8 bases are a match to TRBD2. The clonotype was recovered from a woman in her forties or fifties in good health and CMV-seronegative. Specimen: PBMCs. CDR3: CASSQSSGVDEQYF. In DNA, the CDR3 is TGCGCCAGCAGCCAAAGTAGCGGGGTCGACGAGCAGTACTTC.